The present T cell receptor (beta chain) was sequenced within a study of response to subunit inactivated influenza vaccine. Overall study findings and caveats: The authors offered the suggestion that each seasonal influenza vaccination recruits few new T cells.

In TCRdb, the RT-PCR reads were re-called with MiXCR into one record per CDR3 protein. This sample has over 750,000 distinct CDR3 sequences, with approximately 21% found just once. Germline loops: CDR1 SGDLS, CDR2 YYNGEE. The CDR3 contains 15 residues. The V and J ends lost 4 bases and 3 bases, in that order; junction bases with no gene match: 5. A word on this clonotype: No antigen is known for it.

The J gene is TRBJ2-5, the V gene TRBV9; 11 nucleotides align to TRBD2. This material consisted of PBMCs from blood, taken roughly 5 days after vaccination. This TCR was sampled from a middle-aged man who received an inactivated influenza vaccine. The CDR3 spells CASSPPSGGKETQYF. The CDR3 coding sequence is TGTGCCAGCAGCCCCCCTAGCGGGGGGAAAGAGACCCAGTACTTC.